The T cell receptor beta chain under discussion was sequenced for a study of early T cells in non-severe SARS-CoV-2 infection. Overall study context: Unsorted whole blood bulk RNA was sequenced, with unpaired chains.

Regarding this clonotype: Its antigen is not identified.

Points from the study as a whole: Matching with VDJdb favored anti-spike CD8 responses (missing private and CD4 specificities).

The TCR library protocol attached unique molecular identifiers to the individual cDNA molecules. Using its own MiXCR run on the 5' RACE reads, TCRdb lists one record per CDR3 protein. This repertoire shows more than 80,000 distinct CDR3 sequences, around 15% found once; its top ten account for 1.2% to 1.5%. Trimming took 4 bases from V and 7 from J, leaving 14 bases between them. Per germline, CDR1 SQVTM and CDR2 ANQGSEA. The CDR3 spans 13 residues. V is TRBV29-1 and J is TRBJ2-1; no reliable D call. The receptor was isolated from an adult who was a healthcare worker with PCR-confirmed SARS-CoV-2 infection or an uninfected control (not recorded which). Sample: whole blood. CDR3 loop: CSVVMSLWNEQFF. The CDR3 nucleotides are TGCAGCGTTGTAATGAGTTTGTGGAATGAGCAGTTCTTC.